The subject of this entry is one T cell receptor (beta chain). Its cognate antigen has yet to be identified. An end of the junction does not agree with germline; a read error may underlie this. Sorted unstimulated T cells and proliferating T cells recovered from mixed lymphocyte reactions underwent TCRbeta CDR3 sequencing. Fresh whole blood from about ten HLA-typed healthy donors served as the source for isolating PBMCs. To map where alloreactive clones came from, CD4+ non-regulatory T cells in the unstimulated state were FACS-sorted. The data originate from a study of siplizumab effects on memory and regulatory T cells (dated by TCRdb to between 2019 and 2020). Background for the entire study: The study examined how the anti-CD2 antibody siplizumab affects alloreactive T-cell subsets in allogeneic mixed lymphocyte reactions built from human PBMCs. General conclusions and limits of the study: Among mappable alloreactive CD4+ clones, an average Treg-derived fraction of about 69% was observed with siplizumab, compared with roughly 25% in control reactions. No functional confirmation was obtained for the suppressive function of proliferating Tregs from siplizumab cultures. Because sequences below about 10^-5 frequency were poorly captured, only a minor fraction of alloreactive clones could be mapped to unstimulated subsets. Roughly 75-95% of proliferating CD4+ or CD8+ clones could not be assigned a naive or memory phenotype. Greater diversity appeared to be present in unstimulated naive T cells than in memory T cells, and a substantial contribution to the alloresponse seemed to be made by naive cells. The cumulative frequency of alloreactive sequences traceable to unstimulated CD4+ memory T cells was significantly reduced by siplizumab.

The library came from the immunoSEQ multiplex PCR assay. Some 9.9 x 10^4 TCR templates per sample were assayed by the deep sequencing platform. Genomic DNA extracted from sorted T cells was used for TCRbeta CDR3 sequencing. In the source study's methods: The R programming language was used for the clonal analysis of the TCRbeta CDR3 data. Unstimulated samples were compared with post-reaction CFSE-low samples to define alloreactive CD4+ and CD8+ clones. By matching sequences to the repertoires of sorted unstimulated Treg and non-Treg cells, each alloreactive CD4+ clone was assigned a regulatory or non-regulatory origin. TCRdb took this table from immuneACCESS and kept in-frame rearrangements with V and J called. Such tables lack part of the clones; where checked against another copy, unresolved V genes explain under half of the gap, and the rest is unexplained. D and trimming were read from the DNA, whereas the V and J calls and clone size are those reported in that table. Counted in this sample were 100,000 or so clones; just over 90% of them appeared once. Approximately 0.17% of the sample is in the top ten clones.

Via the germline V gene, CDR1 is KGHSH and CDR2 LQKENI. The CDR3, from cysteine to phenylalanine, totals 14 residues. Left in the record is the CDR3 DNA by itself, 42 bases read in frame from the first base. The TCR was taken from a human donor in good health. The sample was non-Treg CD4+ T cells sorted from blood. This specimen's cell subset or site label, per the study, means: FACS-sorted unstimulated CD4+ non-regulatory T cells. The chain joins TRBV18 to TRBJ1-1; 8 nucleotides in the junction match TRBD1. The nucleotides are TGTGCCAGCTCCCCACAGGGGGAGAACACTGAAGCTTTCTTT. It translates as CASSPQGENTEAFF.